A single sample gave rise to the 12 T cell receptor beta chains below, sequenced in a study of cytomegalovirus exposure and HLA in healthy donors. The PCR used 60 Vbeta and 13 Jbeta primers. The protocol was immunoSEQ multiplex PCR, while the TCRdb copy is restricted to in-frame clones and leaves out a portion. The sample has about 140,000 clones; 82% are singletons. Material: PBMCs. The receptors come from a male donor in good health and CMV-seronegative.

This clone was detected only a few times. V gene TRBV5-6 combines with J gene TRBJ2-7; D gene unclear. The germline gives CDR1 SGHDT, CDR2 YYEEEE. V was pared by 0 bases and J by 4 bases, with 8 bases between. There are 13 residues in the CDR3. Here the CDR3 DNA reads TGTGCCAGCAGCTTGGCTAGTGGGTACGAGCAGTACTTC. Translated: CASSLASGYEQYF. Together with reference TRBV5-6 and TRBJ2-7, the CDR3 gives the full variable domain: DAGVTQSPTHLIKTRGQQVTLRCSPKSGHDTVSWYQQALGQGPQFIFQYYEEEERQRGNFPDRFSGHQFPNYSSELNVNALLLGDSALYLCASSLASGYEQYFGPGTRLTVT.

The chain combines TRBV9 with TRBJ2-3; possible D gene TRBD2, 5 bases. The CDR3 has 16 residues. The ends were cut back, 0 bases at V and 2 bases at J, with 13 bases in the middle. Germline lookup yields CDR1 SGDLS and CDR2 YYNGEE. DNA for the CDR3: TGTGCCAGCAGCGTAGAAACGGCCGGGATCACAGATACGCAGTATTTT. Translation gives CASSVETAGITDTQYF.

This CDR3 is CASSSWGLAGGYEQYF. In DNA form, the CDR3 reads TGTGCCAGCAGCTCCTGGGGACTAGCGGGAGGGTACGAGCAGTACTTC. The rearrangement joins TRBV7-6 to TRBJ2-7; TRBD2 matches at 16 bases. The CDR3 length is 16 residues. Trimming at V came to 4 bases and at J to 4 bases, leaving 4 bases not matched to a gene. Germline V CDR1 and CDR2: SGHVS, FNYEAQ. Full variable domain (rest looked up from reference TRBV7-6 and TRBJ2-7): GAGVSQSPRYKVTKRGQDVALRCDPISGHVSLYWYRQALGQGPEFLTYFNYEAQQDKSGLPNDRFSAERPEGSISTLTIQRTEQRDSAMYRCASSSWGLAGGYEQYFGPGTRLTVT.

A few counts support this clone. The chain recombines TRBV5-1 with TRBJ1-3; no firm D call. V dropped 1 base and J dropped 0 bases, with 11 bases sitting between them. Germline CDR1 is SGHRS and CDR2 is YFSETQ. The CDR3 totals 16 residues. The CDR3 bases are TGCGCCAGCAGCTTGAGTGGTAGGAGCTCTGGAAACACCATATATTTT. Translated, it gives CASSLSGRSSGNTIYF. The full variable domain, in which reference TRBV5-1 and TRBJ1-3 provide the parts outside the CDR3, is KAGVTQTPRYLIKTRGQQVTLSCSPISGHRSVSWYQQTPGQGLQFLFEYFSETQRNKGNFPGRFSGRQFSNSRSEMNVSTLELGDSALYLCASSLSGRSSGNTIYFGEGSWLTVV.

This clone has more than one count but fewer than ten. This chain joins TRBV6-5 and TRBJ1-5; a weak D match, TRBD1 (6 bases). The CDR3 has 13 amino acids. The V end lost 4 bases, the J end lost 6 bases, and 10 bases lay between the germline ends. From germline, CDR1 is MNHEY and CDR2 SVGAGI. CDR3 protein: CASSSGTRQPQHF. The CDR3 DNA sequence: TGTGCCAGCAGTTCTGGGACACGTCAGCCCCAGCATTTT.

This clone was counted once. The chain couples TRBV7-2 to TRBJ1-6; D is unresolved. The CDR3 extends over 19 amino acids. CDR1 is SGHTA and CDR2 is FQGNSA in the germline V gene. Trimming pared 2 bases from V and 7 bases from J, leaving 24 bases between. CDR3 coding DNA: TGTGCCAGCAGCTTAACCTATCTTGCCGACGCCGACTGGAATTCACCCCTCCACTTT. As protein: CASSLTYLADADWNSPLHF.

Only a few counts were recorded for this clone. The chain couples TRBV19 to TRBJ2-1; 9 bases line up with TRBD1. With V trimmed by 6 bases and J by 3 bases, 9 bases remained unmatched. The CDR3 is 16 residues long. Germline V lookup: CDR1 LNHDA, CDR2 SQIVND (reference sequence). The CDR3 sequence: CASSLNRGLVYNEQFF. DNA for the CDR3: TGTGCCAGTAGCCTCAACAGGGGGCTAGTCTACAATGAGCAGTTCTTC.

V is TRBV27 and J is TRBJ1-1, with D tentatively TRBD1 (6 bases). The CDR3 runs 13 residues. Looked up from germline, CDR1 is MNHEY and CDR2 is SMNVEV (reference sequence). Trimming cost V 6 bases and J 8 bases, with 16 bases left between them. DNA for the CDR3: TGTGCCAGCAGCCTACAACAGGGAGTCGAAGCTTTCTTT. Its protein is CASSLQQGVEAFF.

This chain uses TRBV5-5 with TRBJ2-7; no reliable D call. This CDR3 has 13 amino acids. Per the germline V gene, CDR1 is SGHKS and CDR2 is YYEKEE (reference sequence). Trimming cost V 4 bases and J 3 bases, with 11 bases left between them. CDR3 loop: CASSTQVNYEQYF. The CDR3 region has the DNA TGTGCCAGCAGCACTCAGGTGAACTACGAGCAGTACTTC.

This chain uses TRBV29-1 with TRBJ2-1; 8 bases are a match to TRBD1. Trimming removed 1 base from V and 8 bases from J; junction bases left unmatched: 4. The CDR3 spans 13 residues. Germline V CDR1 and CDR2: SQVTM, ANQGSEA. The DNA of the CDR3 is TGCAGCGTTGAAGGCCAGGGGGCCGATGAGCAGTTCTTC. It translates to CSVEGQGADEQFF.

The rearrangement links TRBV11-3 to TRBJ2-1; 7 bases match TRBD2. Germline loops: CDR1 SGHNT, CDR2 YENEEA. V lost 4 bases and J lost 8; bases outside the gene matches: 11. The length of the CDR3 is 15 residues. The CDR3 DNA sequence: TGTGCCAGCAGCTCCGGTACTAGCGCTAGCGATGAGCAGTTCTTC. This encodes CASSSGTSASDEQFF. The full variable domain, with the rest looked up from reference TRBV11-3 and TRBJ2-1, is EAGVVQSPRYKIIEKKQPVAFWCNPISGHNTLYWYLQNLGQGPELLIRYENEEAVDDSQLPKDRFSAERLKGVDSTLKIQPAELGDSAVYLCASSSGTSASDEQFFGPGTRLTVL.

This chain's CDR3 is CSATGADTQYF. The CDR3 DNA sequence: TGCAGCGCCACGGGAGCAGATACGCAGTATTTT. J is TRBJ2-3 and V is TRBV29-1, with a tentative D call TRBD2 (6 bases). Deletions cut 7 bases from V and 4 bases from J, with 9 bases between. Germline-derived CDR1 and CDR2 are SQVTM and ANQGSEA. This CDR3 spans 11 amino acids.